This T cell receptor beta chain was identified in a study of blood T cell repertoires in COVID-19. Sequencing used immunoSEQ multiplex PCR; TCRdb keeps in-frame clones, though not all of them. This sample carries more than 65,000 clones, 65% to 90% of them seen once, and the ten largest clones take 5.5% to 8%. The V and J ends lost 7 bases and 4 bases, in that order; junction bases with no gene match: 9. Germline V gene sequence: CDR1 SQVTM, CDR2 ANQGSEA. The CDR3 is 14 amino acids. The source is a man younger than 40 with COVID-19, enrolled during active disease. Material: peripheral blood. The chain couples TRBV29-1 to TRBJ2-2; 7 nucleotides align to TRBD2. CDR3 residues: CSASEGGVTGELFF. As DNA, the CDR3 is TGCAGCGCCTCAGAGGGAGGGGTCACCGGGGAGCTGTTTTTT.